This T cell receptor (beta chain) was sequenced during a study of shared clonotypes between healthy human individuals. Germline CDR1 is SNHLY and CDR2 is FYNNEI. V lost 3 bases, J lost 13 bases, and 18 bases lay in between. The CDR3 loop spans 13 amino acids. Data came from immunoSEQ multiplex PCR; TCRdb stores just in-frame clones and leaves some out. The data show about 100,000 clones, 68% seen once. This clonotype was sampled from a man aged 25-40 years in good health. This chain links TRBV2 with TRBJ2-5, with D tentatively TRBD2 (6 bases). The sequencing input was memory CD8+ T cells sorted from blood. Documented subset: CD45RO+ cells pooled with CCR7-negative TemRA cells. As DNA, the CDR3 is TGTGCCAGCAGTGACGGGAGTCATGTCGGGCCGTACTTC. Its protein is CASSDGSHVGPYF.